The 2 T cell receptor beta chains listed next were all sequenced from one sample in a study of sequential checkpoint blockade in melanoma (dated by TCRdb to between 2019 and 2020). Explained via the paper, the treatment or condition label denotes: randomized to nivolumab then ipilimumab (arm A) or the reverse (arm B). Library creation used the immunoSEQ multiplex PCR assay. TCRdb holds this immuneACCESS table with in-frame rearrangements only. Some clones are missing; in checked studies, unresolved V genes explain under half, and the rest has no known cause. The sample has 20,000 to 25,000 clones on record, about 82% of them singletons. The ten biggest clones cover around a tenth of the sample. The sequences come from CD8+ T cells sorted from blood (inferred from file names), collected from a patient given nivolumab and ipilimumab in sequence. The receptors come from a human donor with melanoma.

CDR3 nucleotide sequence: TGTGCCAGCAGTCATCAGGGACTAGCCCTTCTCAATGAGCAGTTCTTC. Protein: CASSHQGLALLNEQFF. The chain carries TRBV4-2 and TRBJ2-1, with 9 bases matching TRBD2. With V trimmed by 6 bases and J by 6 bases, 12 bases remained unmatched. Looked up from germline, CDR1 is LGHNA and CDR2 is YNFKEQ. CDR3 length equals 16 residues.

Comments on this clone: The identical CDR3 is also encoded by other nucleotide sequences in the sample. The chain joins TRBV5-1 to TRBJ2-1, with D perhaps matching TRBD2 (6 bases). This CDR3 comprises 15 residues. Per the germline V gene, CDR1 is SGHRS and CDR2 is YFSETQ. V was shortened by 0 bases and J by 2 bases, with 9 bases between the two germline ends. Written as DNA, the CDR3 is TGCGCCAGCAGCTTGGGGAGGGCGGCCTACAATGAGCAGTTCTTC. This codes for CASSLGRAAYNEQFF. The full variable domain, rest sourced from reference TRBV5-1 and TRBJ2-1, is KAGVTQTPRYLIKTRGQQVTLSCSPISGHRSVSWYQQTPGQGLQFLFEYFSETQRNKGNFPGRFSGRQFSNSRSEMNVSTLELGDSALYLCASSLGRAAYNEQFFGPGTRLTVL.